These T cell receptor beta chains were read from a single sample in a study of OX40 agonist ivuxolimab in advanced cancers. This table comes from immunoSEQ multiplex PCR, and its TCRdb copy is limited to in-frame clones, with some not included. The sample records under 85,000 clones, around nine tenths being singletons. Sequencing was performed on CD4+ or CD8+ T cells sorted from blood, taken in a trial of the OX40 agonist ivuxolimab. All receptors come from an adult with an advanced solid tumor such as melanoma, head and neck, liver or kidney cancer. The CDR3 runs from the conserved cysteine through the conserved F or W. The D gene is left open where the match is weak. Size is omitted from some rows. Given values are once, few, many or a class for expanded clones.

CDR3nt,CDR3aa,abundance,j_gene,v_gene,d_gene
TGTGCCAGCAGCTTTACACATGGGAACACTGAAGCTTTCTTT,CASSFTHGNTEAFF,few,TRBJ1-1,TRBV7-2,-
TGTGCCAGCAGCAAGGACAAAGAAGAGACCCAGTACTTC,CASSKDKEETQYF,-,TRBJ2-5,TRBV7-3,-
TGTGCCAGCAGCTTCGGGGGAACTGGAAACACCATATATTTT,CASSFGGTGNTIYF,-,TRBJ1-3,TRBV5-6,-
TGTGCCAGCTCACCGGCCTCCGGGGAGCTGTTTTTT,CASSPASGELFF,-,TRBJ2-2,TRBV18,-
TGTGCCAGCACCCGGACTAGATCAGATACGCAGTATTTT,CASTRTRSDTQYF,-,TRBJ2-3,TRBV11-2,TRBD2
TGTGCCAGCAGAATAGAACCCCTTAGGGGAGGCGAGCAGTACTTC,CASRIEPLRGGEQYF,-,TRBJ2-7,TRBV7-8,-
TGTGCCAGCAGCTTACTGGCCAACGTCCTGACTTTC,CASSLLANVLTF,-,TRBJ2-6,TRBV7-2,-
TGTGCCAGCAGCTTCCGACAGCTCCAAGAGACCCAGTACTTC,CASSFRQLQETQYF,-,TRBJ2-5,TRBV7-8,-
TGCGCCAGCAGCTTGGGCCTAGTGGGGGGTGGAACAGATACGCAGTATTTT,CASSLGLVGGGTDTQYF,-,TRBJ2-3,TRBV5-1,-
TGTGCCAGCAGTCGTTCAAATGAAAAACTGTTTTTT,CASSRSNEKLFF,-,TRBJ1-4,TRBV25-1,-
TGCGCCAGCAGCCCGGGCCCACGAGCCAATGAGCAGTTCTTC,CASSPGPRANEQFF,-,TRBJ2-1,TRBV7-9,-
TGTGCCAGCAGCGTACGAGCAGATACGCAGTATTTT,CASSVRADTQYF,-,TRBJ2-3,TRBV9,-